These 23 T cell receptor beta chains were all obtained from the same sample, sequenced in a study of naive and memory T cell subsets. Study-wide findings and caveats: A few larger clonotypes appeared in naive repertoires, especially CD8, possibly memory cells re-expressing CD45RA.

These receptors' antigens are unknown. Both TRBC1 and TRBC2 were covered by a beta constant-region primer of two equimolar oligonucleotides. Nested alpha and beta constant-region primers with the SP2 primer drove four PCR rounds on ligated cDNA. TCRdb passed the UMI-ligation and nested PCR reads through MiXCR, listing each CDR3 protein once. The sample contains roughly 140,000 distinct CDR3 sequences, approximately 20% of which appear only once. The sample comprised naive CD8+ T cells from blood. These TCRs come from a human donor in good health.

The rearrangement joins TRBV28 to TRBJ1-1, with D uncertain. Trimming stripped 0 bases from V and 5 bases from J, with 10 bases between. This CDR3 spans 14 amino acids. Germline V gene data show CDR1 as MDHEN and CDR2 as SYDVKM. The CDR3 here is CASSLWAPGTEAFF. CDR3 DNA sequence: TGTGCCAGCAGTTTATGGGCTCCCGGAACTGAAGCTTTCTTT.

CDR3 nucleotides: TGTGCCAGCAGTTACTCGGGGGGGACGCAGTATTTT. Its protein product is CASSYSGGTQYF. This chain connects TRBV6-2 or TRBV6-3 to TRBJ2-3; 7 nucleotides match TRBD2. CDR3 length: 12 amino acids. Germline V gives CDR1 MNHEY, CDR2 SVGEGT. J was trimmed by 9 bases and V by 0 bases; bases with no gene match: 0.

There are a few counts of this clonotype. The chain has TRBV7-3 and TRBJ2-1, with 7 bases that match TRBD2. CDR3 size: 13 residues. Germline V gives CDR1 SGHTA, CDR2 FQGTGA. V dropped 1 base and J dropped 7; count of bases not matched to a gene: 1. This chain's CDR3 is CASSLMGGNEQFF. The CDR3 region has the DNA TGTGCCAGCAGCTTAATGGGGGGGAATGAGCAGTTCTTC.

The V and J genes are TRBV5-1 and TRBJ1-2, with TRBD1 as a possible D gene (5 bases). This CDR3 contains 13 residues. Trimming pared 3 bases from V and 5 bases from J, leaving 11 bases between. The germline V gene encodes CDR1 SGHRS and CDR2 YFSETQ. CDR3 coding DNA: TGCGCCAGCAGCTGGGGCGACGCGTATGGCTACACCTTC. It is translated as CASSWGDAYGYTF.

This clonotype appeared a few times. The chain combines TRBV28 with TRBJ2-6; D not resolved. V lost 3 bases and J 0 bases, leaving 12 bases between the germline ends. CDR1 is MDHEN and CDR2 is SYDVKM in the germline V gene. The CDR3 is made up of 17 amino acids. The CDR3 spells CASSFHQSFSGANVLTF. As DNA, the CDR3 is TGTGCCAGCAGTTTCCACCAGTCCTTCTCTGGGGCCAACGTCCTGACTTTC.

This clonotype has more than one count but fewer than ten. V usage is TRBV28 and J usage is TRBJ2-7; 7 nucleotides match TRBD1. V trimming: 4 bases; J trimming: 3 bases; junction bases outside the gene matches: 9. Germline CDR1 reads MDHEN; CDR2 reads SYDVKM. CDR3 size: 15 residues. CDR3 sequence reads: CASSSNRGMGYEQYF. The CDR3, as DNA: TGTGCCAGCAGTTCGAACAGGGGAATGGGCTACGAGCAGTACTTC.

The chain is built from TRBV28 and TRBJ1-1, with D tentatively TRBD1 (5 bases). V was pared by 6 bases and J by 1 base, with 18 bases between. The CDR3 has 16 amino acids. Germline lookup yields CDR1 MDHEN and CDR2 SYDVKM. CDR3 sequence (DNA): TGTGCCAGCAGCCAAACTGCGGACATGAAGAACACTGAAGCTTTCTTT. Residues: CASSQTADMKNTEAFF.

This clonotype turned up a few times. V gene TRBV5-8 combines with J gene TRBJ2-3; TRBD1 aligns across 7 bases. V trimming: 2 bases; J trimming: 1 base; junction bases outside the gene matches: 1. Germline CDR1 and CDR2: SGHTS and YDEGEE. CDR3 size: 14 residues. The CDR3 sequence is CASSFDRGTDTQYF. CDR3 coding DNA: TGTGCCAGCAGCTTCGACAGGGGCACAGATACGCAGTATTTT.

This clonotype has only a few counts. CDR3 amino acids: CASSLRAESRELFF. DNA for the CDR3: TGTGCCAGCAGTTTAAGGGCTGAGAGCCGGGAGCTGTTTTTT. This chain connects TRBV27 to TRBJ2-2; D uncertain. Trimming removed 2 bases from V and 9 bases from J, with 13 bases in between. This CDR3 is built from 14 residues. The germline gives CDR1 MNHEY, CDR2 SMNVEV (reference sequence).

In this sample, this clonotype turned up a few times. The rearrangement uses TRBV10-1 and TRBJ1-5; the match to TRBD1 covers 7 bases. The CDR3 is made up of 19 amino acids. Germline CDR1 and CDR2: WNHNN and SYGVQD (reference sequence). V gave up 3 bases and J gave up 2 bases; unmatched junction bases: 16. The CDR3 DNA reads TGCGCCAGCAGTGAACGTAAGACAGGACAGGCGAAGCGCAATCAGCCCCAGCATTTT. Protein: CASSERKTGQAKRNQPQHF.

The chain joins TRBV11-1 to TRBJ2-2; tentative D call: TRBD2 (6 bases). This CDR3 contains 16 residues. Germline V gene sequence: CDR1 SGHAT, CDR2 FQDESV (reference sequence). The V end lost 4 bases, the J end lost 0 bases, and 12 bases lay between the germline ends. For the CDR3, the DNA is TGTGCCAGCAGCTCCCCCGGGGGAACGAACACCGGGGAGCTGTTTTTT. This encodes CASSSPGGTNTGELFF.

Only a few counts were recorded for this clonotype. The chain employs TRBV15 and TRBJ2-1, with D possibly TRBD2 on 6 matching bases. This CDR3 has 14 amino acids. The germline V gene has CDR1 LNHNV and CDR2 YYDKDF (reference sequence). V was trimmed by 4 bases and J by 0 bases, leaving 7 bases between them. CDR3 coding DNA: TGTGCCACCAGCATTAGCGGCTCCTACAATGAGCAGTTCTTC. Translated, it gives CATSISGSYNEQFF.

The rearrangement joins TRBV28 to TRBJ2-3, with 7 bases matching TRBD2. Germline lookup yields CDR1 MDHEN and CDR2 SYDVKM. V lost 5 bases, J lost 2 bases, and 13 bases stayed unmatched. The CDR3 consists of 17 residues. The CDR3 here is CASSPLYIAGPTDTQYF. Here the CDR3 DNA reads TGTGCCAGCAGTCCACTCTACATAGCGGGCCCCACAGATACGCAGTATTTT.

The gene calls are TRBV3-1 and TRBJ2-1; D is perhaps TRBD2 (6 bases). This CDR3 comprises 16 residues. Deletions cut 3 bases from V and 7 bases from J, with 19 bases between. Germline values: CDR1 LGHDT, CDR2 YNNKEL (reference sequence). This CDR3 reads CASSQLLAVRRNEQFF. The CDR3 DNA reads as TGTGCCAGCAGCCAGTTGTTAGCGGTACGCAGAAATGAGCAGTTCTTC.

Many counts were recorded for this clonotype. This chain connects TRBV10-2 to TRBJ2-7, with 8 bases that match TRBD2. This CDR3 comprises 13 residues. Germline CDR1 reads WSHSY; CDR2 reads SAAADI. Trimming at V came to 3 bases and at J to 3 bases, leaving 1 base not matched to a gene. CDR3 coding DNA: TGCGCCAGCAGTGAAAGCGGGGGCTACGAGCAGTACTTC. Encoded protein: CASSESGGYEQYF.

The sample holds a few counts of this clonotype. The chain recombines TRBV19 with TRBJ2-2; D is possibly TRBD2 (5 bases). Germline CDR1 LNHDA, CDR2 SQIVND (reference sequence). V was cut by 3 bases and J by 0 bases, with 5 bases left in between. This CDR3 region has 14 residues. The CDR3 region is CASSIGANTGELFF. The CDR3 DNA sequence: TGTGCCAGTAGTATCGGGGCGAACACCGGGGAGCTGTTTTTT.

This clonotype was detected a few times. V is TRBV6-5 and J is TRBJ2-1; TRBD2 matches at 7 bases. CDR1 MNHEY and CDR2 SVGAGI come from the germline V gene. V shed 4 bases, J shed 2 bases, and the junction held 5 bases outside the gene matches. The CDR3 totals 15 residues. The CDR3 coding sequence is TGTGCCAGCAGTTCCGGGACTAAGACCTACAATGAGCAGTTCTTC. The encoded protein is CASSSGTKTYNEQFF.

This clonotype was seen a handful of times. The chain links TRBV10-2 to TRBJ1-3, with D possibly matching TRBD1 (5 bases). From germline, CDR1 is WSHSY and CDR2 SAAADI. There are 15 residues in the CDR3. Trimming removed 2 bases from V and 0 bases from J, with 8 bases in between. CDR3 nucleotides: TGCGCCAGCAGTGAGGACAGAACCTCTGGAAACACCATATATTTT. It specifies CASSEDRTSGNTIYF.

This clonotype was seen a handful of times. The CDR3 DNA reads TGCGCCAGCAGCTTGGAGGCGGTATCACCTAGCGATGAGCAGTTCTTC. It is translated as CASSLEAVSPSDEQFF. The chain has TRBV5-1 and TRBJ2-1, with D possibly TRBD2 on 6 matching bases. The CDR3 spans 16 residues. With 0 bases removed from V and 8 bases from J, the gap between germline ends came to 18 bases. In germline, CDR1 is SGHRS, CDR2 YFSETQ. The whole variable domain, remainder taken from reference TRBV5-1 and TRBJ2-1, is KAGVTQTPRYLIKTRGQQVTLSCSPISGHRSVSWYQQTPGQGLQFLFEYFSETQRNKGNFPGRFSGRQFSNSRSEMNVSTLELGDSALYLCASSLEAVSPSDEQFFGPGTRLTVL.

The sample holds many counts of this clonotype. This CDR3 reads CASSPGLRTDTQYF. CDR3 bases: TGTGCCAGCAGCCCGGGACTTCGCACAGATACGCAGTATTTT. This chain links TRBV9 with TRBJ2-3; D perhaps matches TRBD2 (6 bases). The CDR3 covers 14 residues. Germline assignment: CDR1 SGDLS and CDR2 YYNGEE. V was pared by 4 bases and J by 1 base, with 10 bases between.

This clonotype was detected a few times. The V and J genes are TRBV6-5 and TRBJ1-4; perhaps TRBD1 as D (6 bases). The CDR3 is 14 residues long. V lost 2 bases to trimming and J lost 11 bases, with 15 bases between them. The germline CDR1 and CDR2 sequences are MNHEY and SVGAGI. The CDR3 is CASSYLDSGAKLFF. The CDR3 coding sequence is TGTGCCAGCAGTTACCTAGATTCGGGGGCCAAACTGTTTTTT.

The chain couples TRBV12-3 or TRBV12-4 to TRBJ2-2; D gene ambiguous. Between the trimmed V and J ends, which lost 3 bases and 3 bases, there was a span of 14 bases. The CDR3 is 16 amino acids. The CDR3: CASSFGSGGYTGELFF. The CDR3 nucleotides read TGTGCCAGCAGTTTCGGTTCGGGTGGGTACACCGGGGAGCTGTTTTTT.

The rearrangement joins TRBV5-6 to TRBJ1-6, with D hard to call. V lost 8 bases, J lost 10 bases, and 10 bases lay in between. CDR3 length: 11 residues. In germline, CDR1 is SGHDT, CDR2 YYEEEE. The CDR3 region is CARGNMSPLHF. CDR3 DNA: TGTGCCAGAGGAAACATGTCACCCCTCCACTTT.